What follows are 9 T cell receptor beta chains derived from one specimen sequenced in a study of memory CD4+ T cells and cytomegalovirus serostatus. The sort gate was single viable CD3+CD4+CD8-CD45RO+ cells for memory CD4+ T cells. The data were produced by immunoSEQ multiplex PCR, yet TCRdb's version contains in-frame clones alone and is incomplete. The sample holds about 29,000 clones, around 80% seen once. Sequencing was carried out using memory CD4+ T cells from blood. The source of these receptors is an adult in good health and CMV-seronegative.

The rearrangement links TRBV5-1 to TRBJ1-2, with TRBD1 as a possible D gene (5 bases). Trimming shortened V by 1 base and J by 4 bases, and 23 bases separated the two germline ends. This CDR3 has 18 amino acids. Looked up from germline, CDR1 is SGHRS and CDR2 is YFSETQ. The CDR3 coding sequence is TGCGCCAGCAGCTTGAGGTCGGACACGCAAACCCGCTCCTATGGCTACACCTTC. Translation gives CASSLRSDTQTRSYGYTF.

The J gene is TRBJ1-3, the V gene TRBV28; D unclear. Germline V CDR1 and CDR2: MDHEN, SYDVKM. The V end was cut by 5 bases, the J end by 0 bases, with 8 bases between. The CDR3 is 14 amino acids. The CDR3 spells CASSPALSGNTIYF. The CDR3 DNA follows: TGTGCCAGCAGTCCCGCGCTCTCTGGAAACACCATATATTTT.

The rearrangement joins TRBV29-1 to TRBJ1-2; D uncertain. The ends were cut back, 7 bases at V and 3 bases at J, with 9 bases in the middle. The germline gives CDR1 SQVTM, CDR2 ANQGSEA. The CDR3 is 11 residues long. CDR3 loop: CSAEEDYGYTF. CDR3 in DNA: TGCAGCGCGGAAGAGGACTATGGCTACACCTTC.

This chain links TRBV5-1 with TRBJ1-1, with D possibly matching TRBD1 (5 bases). The CDR3 covers 14 residues. Looked up from germline, CDR1 is SGHRS and CDR2 is YFSETQ. Between the trimmed V and J ends, which lost 0 bases and 2 bases, there was a span of 8 bases. DNA of the CDR3: TGCGCCAGCAGCTTGGTCAGGGTTAACACTGAAGCTTTCTTT. Amino acids: CASSLVRVNTEAFF. Full variable domain (outside the CDR3, taken from reference TRBV5-1 and TRBJ1-1): KAGVTQTPRYLIKTRGQQVTLSCSPISGHRSVSWYQQTPGQGLQFLFEYFSETQRNKGNFPGRFSGRQFSNSRSEMNVSTLELGDSALYLCASSLVRVNTEAFFGQGTRLTVV.

The chain recombines TRBV6-5 with TRBJ2-6; D uncertain. Germline V lookup: CDR1 MNHEY, CDR2 SVGAGI. This CDR3 spans 15 amino acids. Deletions cut 0 bases from V and 1 base from J, with 4 bases between. For the CDR3, the DNA is TGTGCCAGCAGTTACTCGAGGTCTGGGGCCAACGTCCTGACTTTC. Translation gives CASSYSRSGANVLTF.

V and J are TRBV7-9 and TRBJ1-2; D is undetermined. With 3 bases removed from V and 1 base from J, the gap between germline ends came to 6 bases. Germline V gene data show CDR1 as SEHNR and CDR2 as FQNEAQ (reference sequence). The CDR3 contains 13 residues. The CDR3 DNA sequence: TGTGCCAGCAGCTTCAGTAGTAACTATGGCTACACCTTC. It encodes CASSFSSNYGYTF.

This clone has a handful of counts. The chain links TRBV11-3 to TRBJ2-2; D remains ambiguous. With 6 bases removed from V and 1 base from J, the gap between germline ends came to 6 bases. The germline CDR1 and CDR2 sequences are SGHNT and YENEEA. The CDR3 is made up of 13 amino acids. The CDR3 spells CASRWENTGELFF. Written as DNA, the CDR3 is TGTGCCAGCAGGTGGGAGAACACCGGGGAGCTGTTTTTT.

This sequence joins TRBV6-6 and TRBJ2-5; 12 nucleotides match TRBD2. The CDR3 consists of 16 residues. CDR1 and CDR2 from the germline V gene are MNHNY and SVGAGI (reference sequence). The V segment lost 6 bases and the J segment 4 bases; nucleotides outside the gene matches: 9. CDR3 coding DNA: TGTGCCAGCAGACTAACCCCTAGCGGGGGGGCAGAGACCCAGTACTTC. Its translation: CASRLTPSGGAETQYF.

This chain uses TRBV7-9 with TRBJ1-4, with a tentative D call TRBD1 (5 bases). The germline V gene encodes CDR1 SEHNR and CDR2 FQNEAQ (reference sequence). Trimming cost V 6 bases and J 0 bases, with 20 bases left between them. This CDR3 is 18 amino acids long. The CDR3 sequence: CASSGDSGGVATNEKLFF. CDR3 in DNA: TGTGCCAGCAGTGGGGACTCCGGAGGGGTGGCAACTAATGAAAAACTGTTTTTT.